These T cell receptor beta chains were read from a single sample in a study of hypomethylating agent response in myelodysplastic syndrome. Libraries were prepared by immunoSEQ multiplex PCR; TCRdb keeps only in-frame clonotypes and omits some of them. The sample lists about 1,900 clones, approximately 86% occurring once. The sample here was bone marrow, taken before or after starting hypomethylating agent treatment for myelodysplastic syndrome (not recorded which). Every receptor here comes from a human donor with myelodysplastic syndrome. The CDR3 runs from the conserved cysteine through the conserved F or W. Each record gives: clone size, D gene, J gene, V gene, CDR3 protein, CDR3 DNA. A D gene is named only where the DNA matches it firmly. Clone size is given for some rows only: seen once, a few or many times, or a class if the clone is expanded.

clone_size: -; d_call: TRBD1; j_call: TRBJ1-1; v_call: TRBV9; cdr3_aa: CASSAGTGGTEAFF; cdr3_nt: TGTGCCAGCAGCGCCGGGACAGGGGGCACTGAAGCTTTCTTT
clone_size: -; d_call: TRBD1; j_call: TRBJ1-6; v_call: TRBV18; cdr3_aa: CASSATGEGSSSYNSPLHF; cdr3_nt: TGTGCCAGCTCAGCTACAGGGGAGGGAAGCAGCTCCTATAATTCACCCCTCCACTTT
clone_size: -; d_call: TRBD2; j_call: TRBJ2-3; v_call: TRBV6-1; cdr3_aa: CASGTSGYTDTQYF; cdr3_nt: TGTGCCAGTGGGACTAGCGGCTACACAGATACGCAGTATTTT
clone_size: once; d_call: -; j_call: TRBJ1-1; v_call: TRBV6-1; cdr3_aa: CASSGGDGGWPEAFF; cdr3_nt: TGTGCCAGCAGTGGTGGGGACGGTGGGTGGCCTGAAGCTTTCTTT
clone_size: -; d_call: -; j_call: TRBJ1-1; v_call: TRBV4-1; cdr3_aa: CASSPPRDNYEAFF; cdr3_nt: TGCGCCAGCAGCCCCCCCAGGGACAACTATGAAGCTTTCTTT
clone_size: -; d_call: TRBD2; j_call: TRBJ2-1; v_call: TRBV19; cdr3_aa: CASSLTSGRERVYNEQFF; cdr3_nt: TGTGCCAGTAGTCTCACTAGCGGGAGAGAACGGGTTTACAATGAGCAGTTCTTC
clone_size: -; d_call: TRBD2; j_call: TRBJ2-7; v_call: TRBV5-1; cdr3_aa: CASSARLAGGPYEQYF; cdr3_nt: TGCGCCAGCAGCGCCCGCTTAGCGGGAGGGCCCTACGAGCAGTACTTC
clone_size: once; d_call: -; j_call: TRBJ2-2; v_call: TRBV7-3; cdr3_aa: CASSPGPGIYTGELFF; cdr3_nt: TGTGCCAGCAGCCCAGGGCCGGGGATATACACCGGGGAGCTGTTTTTT
clone_size: -; d_call: TRBD1; j_call: TRBJ1-5; v_call: TRBV19; cdr3_aa: CASWGQGGLGSYSNQPQHF; cdr3_nt: TGTGCCAGTTGGGGACAGGGGGGATTGGGGTCTTATAGCAATCAGCCCCAGCATTTT
clone_size: -; d_call: -; j_call: TRBJ2-3; v_call: TRBV4-1; cdr3_aa: CASSLMRGGLRDTQYF; cdr3_nt: TGCGCCAGCAGCTTAATGAGGGGGGGCCTTAGAGATACGCAGTATTTT
clone_size: -; d_call: TRBD1; j_call: TRBJ2-2; v_call: TRBV19; cdr3_aa: CASSTRTGANTGELFF; cdr3_nt: TGTGCCAGTAGTACACGGACAGGGGCGAACACCGGGGAGCTGTTTTTT
clone_size: -; d_call: -; j_call: TRBJ1-1; v_call: TRBV7-9; cdr3_aa: CASSLFVGMNTEAFF; cdr3_nt: TGTGCCAGCAGCTTATTTGTAGGGATGAACACTGAAGCTTTCTTT
clone_size: -; d_call: TRBD1; j_call: TRBJ2-6; v_call: TRBV25-1; cdr3_aa: CASRPVQGRSGANVLTF; cdr3_nt: TGTGCCAGCCGTCCCGTACAGGGGCGGTCTGGGGCCAACGTCCTGACTTTC
clone_size: few; d_call: -; j_call: TRBJ1-6; v_call: TRBV7-3; cdr3_aa: CASSLSARSPLHF; cdr3_nt: TGTGCCAGCAGCTTATCAGCCAGGTCACCCCTCCACTTT
clone_size: -; d_call: TRBD2; j_call: TRBJ2-7; v_call: TRBV7-3; cdr3_aa: CASSLGREGEQYF; cdr3_nt: TGTGCCAGCAGCCTGGGGAGGGAAGGCGAGCAGTACTTC
clone_size: -; d_call: TRBD2; j_call: TRBJ2-2; v_call: TRBV28; cdr3_aa: CASGTSGRGYPGELFF; cdr3_nt: TGTGCCAGCGGGACTAGCGGGAGGGGGTATCCGGGGGAGCTGTTTTTT
clone_size: -; d_call: -; j_call: TRBJ2-2; v_call: TRBV9; cdr3_aa: CASSVEAGTSGELFF; cdr3_nt: TGTGCCAGCAGCGTAGAGGCAGGGACTTCCGGGGAGCTGTTTTTT
clone_size: -; d_call: TRBD1; j_call: TRBJ2-7; v_call: TRBV6-1; cdr3_aa: CASSELGQDSYEQYF; cdr3_nt: TGTGCCAGCAGTGAACTGGGACAGGATTCCTACGAGCAGTACTTC
clone_size: -; d_call: TRBD1; j_call: TRBJ1-5; v_call: TRBV19; cdr3_aa: CASSIATGPNQPQHF; cdr3_nt: TGTGCCAGTAGTATAGCGACAGGGCCCAATCAGCCCCAGCATTTT
clone_size: -; d_call: TRBD1; j_call: TRBJ2-1; v_call: TRBV28; cdr3_aa: CASSLSGRGFYNEQFF; cdr3_nt: TGTGCCAGCAGTTTATCAGGCAGGGGGTTCTACAATGAGCAGTTCTTC
clone_size: -; d_call: -; j_call: TRBJ1-6; v_call: TRBV6-9; cdr3_aa: CASSEFLTTPLHF; cdr3_nt: TGTGCCAGCAGTGAATTTCTCACAACACCCCTCCACTTT
clone_size: -; d_call: TRBD1; j_call: TRBJ2-5; v_call: TRBV19; cdr3_aa: CASSTYRGREETQYF; cdr3_nt: TGTGCCAGTAGTACTTACAGGGGGAGAGAAGAGACCCAGTACTTC
clone_size: -; d_call: TRBD1; j_call: TRBJ2-7; v_call: TRBV2; cdr3_aa: CASSEGQGASYEQYF; cdr3_nt: TGTGCCAGCAGTGAAGGACAGGGGGCCTCCTACGAGCAGTACTTC
clone_size: -; d_call: -; j_call: TRBJ1-2; v_call: TRBV18; cdr3_aa: CASSPRSADPYGYTF; cdr3_nt: TGTGCCAGCTCACCACGAAGCGCAGACCCCTATGGCTACACCTTC
clone_size: -; d_call: -; j_call: TRBJ1-3; v_call: TRBV5-1; cdr3_aa: CASSFGVSSGNTIYF; cdr3_nt: TGCGCCAGCAGCTTTGGCGTGAGCTCTGGAAACACCATATATTTT
clone_size: once; d_call: -; j_call: TRBJ2-3; v_call: TRBV30; cdr3_aa: CAWSKGQEGTDTQYF; cdr3_nt: TGTGCCTGGAGTAAGGGGCAGGAGGGGACAGATACGCAGTATTTT
clone_size: -; d_call: -; j_call: TRBJ2-6; v_call: TRBV4-1; cdr3_aa: CASSQAGPAGANVLTF; cdr3_nt: TGCGCCAGCAGCCAAGCCGGGCCAGCTGGGGCCAACGTCCTGACTTTC
clone_size: -; d_call: -; j_call: TRBJ2-1; v_call: TRBV2; cdr3_aa: CASSEGDEKQFF; cdr3_nt: TGTGCCAGCAGTGAAGGGGACGAAAAGCAGTTCTTC
clone_size: few; d_call: -; j_call: TRBJ1-2; v_call: TRBV4-1; cdr3_aa: CASSPTGPRGDYGYTF; cdr3_nt: TGCGCCAGCAGCCCGACGGGCCCCCGAGGAGACTATGGCTACACCTTC
clone_size: -; d_call: TRBD2; j_call: TRBJ2-7; v_call: TRBV7-6; cdr3_aa: CASSRTGTSVSYEQYF; cdr3_nt: TGTGCCAGCAGCAGAACCGGGACTAGCGTTTCCTACGAGCAGTACTTC
clone_size: once; d_call: TRBD1; j_call: TRBJ2-2; v_call: TRBV14; cdr3_aa: CASRQGAGGELFF; cdr3_nt: TGTGCCAGCCGGCAGGGGGCTGGCGGGGAGCTGTTTTTT
clone_size: -; d_call: -; j_call: TRBJ1-1; v_call: TRBV5-1; cdr3_aa: CASSLRVSLANGNTEAFF; cdr3_nt: TGCGCCAGCAGCTTACGGGTTTCCCTTGCTAATGGGAACACTGAAGCTTTCTTT
clone_size: -; d_call: TRBD1; j_call: TRBJ2-2; v_call: TRBV10-1; cdr3_aa: CASSAGTGNTGELFF; cdr3_nt: TGCGCCAGCAGTGCGGGGACAGGGAACACCGGGGAGCTGTTTTTT
clone_size: -; d_call: -; j_call: TRBJ1-1; v_call: TRBV29-1; cdr3_aa: CSTFSGNTEAFF; cdr3_nt: TGCAGCACCTTCTCGGGGAACACTGAAGCTTTCTTT
clone_size: -; d_call: -; j_call: TRBJ2-1; v_call: TRBV10-3; cdr3_aa: CAISERDSPYNEQFF; cdr3_nt: TGTGCCATCAGCGAAAGGGACTCCCCCTACAATGAGCAGTTCTTC
clone_size: -; d_call: TRBD1; j_call: TRBJ1-2; v_call: TRBV7-9; cdr3_aa: CASSFPQGIGYTF; cdr3_nt: TGTGCCAGCAGCTTTCCACAGGGGATTGGCTACACCTTC
clone_size: -; d_call: -; j_call: TRBJ1-1; v_call: TRBV7-9; cdr3_aa: CASSLGGGTEAFF; cdr3_nt: TGTGCCAGCAGCTTAGGAGGGGGCACTGAAGCTTTCTTT
clone_size: once; d_call: -; j_call: TRBJ2-7; v_call: TRBV28; cdr3_aa: CASSLILNPRDIRDEQYF; cdr3_nt: TGTGCCAGCAGTTTAATACTCAACCCGAGGGATATCAGAGACGAGCAGTACTTC
clone_size: -; d_call: -; j_call: TRBJ1-1; v_call: TRBV6-5; cdr3_aa: CASSVGSLVNTEAFF; cdr3_nt: TGTGCCAGCAGTGTGGGCTCACTCGTTAACACTGAAGCTTTCTTT
clone_size: -; d_call: -; j_call: TRBJ1-2; v_call: TRBV27; cdr3_aa: CACKPGLRPYGYTF; cdr3_nt: TGTGCCTGCAAACCGGGACTAAGGCCCTATGGCTACACCTTC
clone_size: -; d_call: -; j_call: TRBJ2-1; v_call: TRBV4-1; cdr3_aa: CASSQAQGGSYNEQFF; cdr3_nt: TGCGCCAGCAGCCAAGCCCAGGGGGGGTCCTACAATGAGCAGTTCTTC